This TCR beta chain was found in a study of technical replicates of blood from a few donors. CDR1 and CDR2 (germline): LNHDA, SQIVND (reference sequence). With 4 bases removed from V and 4 bases from J, the gap between germline ends came to 10 bases. This CDR3 has 13 amino acids. Sequenced by immunoSEQ multiplex PCR; TCRdb stores in-frame clones only, minus some. The sample has more than 65,000 clones; roughly 90% are singletons. The chain links TRBV19 to TRBJ2-5, with D unresolved. The sample consisted of T cells isolated from PBMCs. The source is a human donor in good health. The CDR3 loop reads CASSNLPGETQYF. CDR3 nucleotide sequence: TGTGCCAGTAGTAACCTCCCGGGAGAGACCCAGTACTTC.